The sample holds one count of the clone carrying this T cell receptor (beta chain). The data originate from a study of T cell changes during pregnancy in multiple sclerosis. Data came from immunoSEQ multiplex PCR; TCRdb stores just in-frame clones and leaves some out. The profile covers about 38,000 clones, with 70% to 90% appearing a single time and roughly 0.52% taken by the ten largest. This specimen was CD4+ T cells from peripheral blood mononuclear cells, taken before pregnancy. This sequence was found in a female donor with multiple sclerosis, enrolled in a pregnancy study.

DNA of the CDR3: TGTGCCAGCAGAATCCAGGAGGGGGCCCCACTATATGGCTACACCTTC. Its protein is CASRIQEGAPLYGYTF. The chain links TRBV28 to TRBJ1-2; 7 bases are a match to TRBD1. The V gene end was trimmed by 6 bases and the J gene end by 5 bases; junction bases not matched to a gene: 15. CDR3 length: 16 amino acids. The germline V gene has CDR1 MDHEN and CDR2 SYDVKM.